The clone carrying this TCR beta chain was recorded many times. Its target is unknown. The record originates from a study of breast tumors, draining lymph nodes, adjacent tissues. Whole-study findings and limits: Compared with basal-like, luminal-like tumors shared significantly more repertoire with nontumor tissue. That most tumor T cells come from lymph nodes remained unproven. Compared with lymph nodes, tumors were less diverse; compared with nontumor tissue, more.

TCRdb analysed the multiplex PCR reads with MiXCR anew, one entry per CDR3 protein. The sample shows about 32,000 distinct CDR3 sequences, 35% to 40% of them seen only once. Material: breast tumor tissue. The receptor comes from a female donor with breast cancer. Some clones in this sample may be carry-over from other donors' samples.

The CDR3 nucleotides read TGTGCCAGCAGTTACGGCCCGGGACTAGCGGGAGGAGAGACCCAGTACTTC. Translation gives CASSYGPGLAGGETQYF. The chain uses TRBV6-2 or TRBV6-3 and TRBJ2-5; 15 nucleotides align to TRBD2. The CDR3 extends over 17 amino acids. The J segment lost 4 bases and the V segment lost 2 bases, leaving 5 bases of the junction unmatched. Looked up from germline, CDR1 is MNHEY and CDR2 is SVGEGT.